A selection of T cell receptor beta chains follows, all from one sample in a study of T-cell memory formation after mild COVID-19. Using its own MiXCR run on the 5' RACE reads, TCRdb lists one record per CDR3 protein. The sample contains just over 200,000 distinct CDR3 sequences, just over 9.5% of which appear only once. The sequenced material came from PBMCs or a T cell subset sorted from them (not recorded which). Every receptor here comes from a young man who had mild COVID-19 (a few samples of this study predate the infection). Cell type and time point are not known. CDR3s leave out the opening cysteine and the closing phenylalanine or tryptophan.

V,J,CDR3
TRBV3-1,TRBJ1-1,ASSQDRAGNTEAF
TRBV6-1,TRBJ2-4,ASGVENIQY
TRBV4-2,TRBJ1-1,ASSPPGQGNTEAF
TRBV27,TRBJ2-7,ASSPDKRGLVYYEQY
TRBV5-1,TRBJ2-1,ASSISGVNNEQF
TRBV4-3,TRBJ2-3,ASSQETKSPDTQY
TRBV25-1,TRBJ1-3,ALHCSGNTIY
TRBV20-1,TRBJ2-1,SARDQSGGANEQF
TRBV5-4,TRBJ2-5,ASSSPTEGETQY
TRBV19,TRBJ2-2,ASIPRHGTGELF
TRBV4-2,TRBJ2-3,ASSQQGQGADTQY
TRBV30,TRBJ2-2,AWKVGVLTGELF
TRBV3-1,TRBJ2-3,ASSQEGGASTDTQY
TRBV5-1,TRBJ2-3,ASSLGFWTDTQY
TRBV19,TRBJ2-3,ASSRMGDTQY
TRBV27,TRBJ2-5,ASSLEGPGLAETQY
TRBV7-8,TRBJ1-1,ASSPQTANTEAF
TRBV7-3,TRBJ2-7,ASSLLQEAEQY
TRBV28,TRBJ2-1,ASSPGLADSYNEQF
TRBV4-1,TRBJ1-3,ASSQVGRERSGNTIY
TRBV6-1,TRBJ2-1,ASDSNLRLYNEQF
TRBV4-3,TRBJ2-3,ASSQEVGGSSTDTQY
TRBV6-5,TRBJ1-2,ASSPSFEGYGYT
TRBV7-2,TRBJ2-5,ASSPTRGAETQY
TRBV3-1,TRBJ1-1,ASSQGGSNTEAF
TRBV5-1,TRBJ2-1,ASSLVSLVRRNEQF
TRBV7-2,TRBJ2-3,ASSPPTDTQY
TRBV20-1,TRBJ2-7,SAMRGDRTSSYEQY
TRBV7-2,TRBJ2-4,ASSLAGQEGDIQY
TRBV2,TRBJ1-2,ASSEGSGYT
TRBV7-9,TRBJ2-1,ASSLGGAGQLNEQF
TRBV4-3,TRBJ2-2,ASSPQTPETTGELF
TRBV5-1,TRBJ2-3,ASSSGLAGDTDTQY
TRBV12-3/TRBV12-4,TRBJ1-5,ASSPLREGNQPQH
TRBV7-3,TRBJ2-2,ASSTSGPNTGELF
TRBV7-9,TRBJ1-3,ASSYSRHSRGGTIY
TRBV5-1,TRBJ2-1,ASSLAASGVSYNEQF
TRBV28,TRBJ1-5,ASSFSGQPQH
TRBV5-1,TRBJ1-4,ASSIRDADEKLF
TRBV5-5,TRBJ2-3,ASSFWTSTDTQY
TRBV4-3,TRBJ1-3,ASSQGPPGNTIY
TRBV7-2,TRBJ1-2,ASSFGDRENYGYT
TRBV4-3,TRBJ2-2,ASSQAGVGELF
TRBV20-1,TRBJ1-2,SVPDRGHLGNGYT
TRBV6-2/TRBV6-3,TRBJ2-5,ASRTSGAETQY
TRBV20-1,TRBJ2-2,SALWGGITGELF
TRBV5-6,TRBJ1-2,ASSHRVAGPYYGYT
TRBV7-9,TRBJ2-1,ASSSAPGLAGQSSYNEQF
TRBV4-2,TRBJ2-5,ASSQATGDGETQY
TRBV6-5,TRBJ1-3,ASSAGGGNTIY
TRBV7-2,TRBJ2-7,ASSLSPGPYEQY
TRBV5-1,TRBJ1-2,ASSPDRGPRHYGYT
TRBV5-1,TRBJ1-1,ASSLGGDLTEAF
TRBV21-1,TRBJ2-1,ASSKVPGQGSDNEQF
TRBV6-2/TRBV6-3,TRBJ1-1,ASTNGITEAF
TRBV11-1,TRBJ1-6,ASSLPGGSRNSPLH
TRBV9,TRBJ2-1,ASSVGTGAYNEQF
TRBV6-2/TRBV6-3,TRBJ2-7,ASSYPAYEQY
TRBV12-3/TRBV12-4,TRBJ2-4,ASSTGTGASLAKNIQY
TRBV18,TRBJ1-6,ASSPQRTENNSPLH